The 32 T cell receptor beta chains below all came from one sample that was sequenced in a study of blood T cell repertoires in COVID-19. Some clones are missing from TCRdb's copy, which holds only in-frame ones; the method was immunoSEQ multiplex PCR. The sample holds fewer than 250,000 clones, approximately 90% seen once. Material for sequencing was peripheral blood. The receptors were gathered from a man between 60 and 75 years old with COVID-19, enrolled during active disease.

The chain links TRBV29-1 to TRBJ2-1; tentatively, D is TRBD1 (6 bases). V lost 4 bases to trimming and J lost 4 bases, with 23 bases between them. The CDR3 sequence is 17 residues long. Germline-derived CDR1 and CDR2 are SQVTM and ANQGSEA. CDR3 bases: TGCAGCGTTGCCGGCGGACAGCAGGGCGGAATATACAATGAGCAGTTCTTC. Translation: CSVAGGQQGGIYNEQFF.

V is TRBV28 and J is TRBJ2-4, with 8 positions matching TRBD2. The CDR3 spans 18 residues. Looked up from germline, CDR1 is MDHEN and CDR2 is SYDVKM. J was trimmed by 0 bases and V by 3 bases; bases with no gene match: 10. CDR3 nucleotide sequence: TGTGCCAGCAGTTTGAGACCCGCGGGAGGACCAGCCAAAAACATTCAGTACTTC. Protein product: CASSLRPAGGPAKNIQYF.

This clone was seen only once. The rearrangement joins TRBV5-8 to TRBJ2-1; D gene uncertain. This CDR3 has 14 amino acids. Trimming removed 9 bases from V and 1 base from J, with 14 bases in between. CDR1 and CDR2 from the germline V gene are SGHTS and YDEGEE. In DNA form, the CDR3 reads TGTGCCACCTCTGTAGGAGATTCCTACAATGAGCAGTTCTTC. Its translation: CATSVGDSYNEQFF.

The gene calls are TRBV18 and TRBJ1-1; a possible D gene is TRBD1 (6 bases). V lost 2 bases, J lost 0 bases, and 10 bases lay in between. The CDR3 is 15 residues long. The germline V gene encodes CDR1 KGHSH and CDR2 LQKENI. The CDR3 sequence: CASSPNRVMNTEAFF. The CDR3 region has the DNA TGTGCCAGCTCACCAAACAGGGTCATGAACACTGAAGCTTTCTTT. The full variable domain, rest sourced from reference TRBV18 and TRBJ1-1, is NAGVMQNPRHLVRRRGQEARLRCSPMKGHSHVYWYRQLPEEGLKFMVYLQKENIIDESGMPKERFSAEFPKEGPSILRIQQVVRGDSAAYFCASSPNRVMNTEAFFGQGTRLTVV.

This chain connects TRBV27 to TRBJ2-5, with 14 nucleotides matching TRBD2. The CDR3 is made up of 16 amino acids. The germline gives CDR1 MNHEY, CDR2 SMNVEV (reference sequence). V lost 2 bases and J lost 2; bases outside the gene matches: 1. In DNA form, the CDR3 reads TGTGCCAGCAGTTTAGGACTAGCGGGGGGACAAGAGACCCAGTACTTC. Protein product: CASSLGLAGGQETQYF.

The CDR3 sequence is CASSYSSGTGEGYTF. CDR3 bases: TGTGCCAGCAGTTACTCTTCCGGGACAGGGGAAGGCTACACCTTC. V usage is TRBV6-5 and J usage is TRBJ1-2, with 10 nucleotides matching TRBD1. CDR3 length: 15 amino acids. The V segment lost 0 bases and the J segment 8 bases; nucleotides outside the gene matches: 6. Germline assignment: CDR1 MNHEY and CDR2 SVGAGI.

V usage is TRBV16 and J usage is TRBJ2-5; D may be TRBD1 (5 bases). CDR1 KGHSY and CDR2 FQNENV come from the germline V gene. The CDR3 is made up of 15 amino acids. V shed 2 bases and J shed 2 bases, with 12 bases lying between them. CDR3 in amino acids: CASSQRNAGQETQYF. Written as DNA, the CDR3 is TGTGCCAGCAGCCAACGGAACGCAGGGCAAGAGACCCAGTACTTC. The full variable domain, completed using reference TRBV16 and TRBJ2-5, is GEEVAQTPKHLVRGEGQKAKLYCAPIKGHSYVFWYQQVLKNEFKFLISFQNENVFDETGMPKERFSAKCLPNSPCSLEIQATKLEDSAVYFCASSQRNAGQETQYFGPGTRLLVL.

V gene TRBV19 combines with J gene TRBJ1-3; the D is unclear. The germline V gene encodes CDR1 LNHDA and CDR2 SQIVND (reference sequence). Trimming cost V 3 bases and J 5 bases, with 5 bases left between them. The CDR3 runs to 12 residues. The CDR3 DNA is TGTGCCAGTAGTATTAGCCGAAACACCATATATTTT. Translated, it gives CASSISRNTIYF.

The V and J genes are TRBV21-1 and TRBJ1-3; the table calls TRBD1, which could not be checked here. TRBV21-1 is listed as a pseudogene. CDR3 length: 17 residues. This CDR3 is CASSEIQTGPSGNTIYF. In DNA form, the CDR3 reads TGTGCCAGCAGCGAAATCCAGACAGGGCCCTCTGGAAACACCATATATTTT.

The V and J genes are TRBV5-4 and TRBJ2-1; D may be TRBD2 (5 bases). The CDR3 has 16 residues. CDR1 is SGHNT, CDR2 YYREEE, per germline (reference sequence). V gave up 4 bases and J gave up 0 bases, with 14 bases separating them. The CDR3 spells CASSQRRASSYNEQFF. The CDR3 coding sequence is TGTGCCAGCAGCCAACGGCGGGCAAGCTCCTACAATGAGCAGTTCTTC.

This chain joins TRBV12-5 and TRBJ1-2; maybe TRBD1 (6 bases). Germline CDR1 and CDR2: LGHNT and FRNRAP. The CDR3 is 12 amino acids. V was clipped by 3 bases and J by 6 bases, with 8 bases between them. The CDR3: CASGFAGDGYTF. DNA for the CDR3: TGTGCTAGTGGTTTTGCAGGGGATGGCTACACCTTC.

The gene calls are TRBV29-1 and TRBJ1-5, with 9 bases lining up with TRBD1. The CDR3 length is 13 residues. Germline CDR1 SQVTM, CDR2 ANQGSEA. V gave up 6 bases and J gave up 3 bases; unmatched junction bases: 3. The CDR3 DNA follows: TGCAGCGTGGGACAGGGCGCCAATCAGCCCCAGCATTTT. Protein: CSVGQGANQPQHF. Complete variable domain (other parts from reference TRBV29-1 and TRBJ1-5): SAVISQKPSRDICQRGTSLTIQCQVDSQVTMMFWYRQQPGQSLTLIATANQGSEATYESGFVIDKFPISRPNLTFSTLTVSNMSPEDSSIYLCSVGQGANQPQHFGDGTRLSIL.

This clone has a single count. The DNA for the CDR3 is TGTGCCAGCAGCTTGGTTACAGGGGGGAGCTCTGGAAACACCATATATTTT. Translated: CASSLVTGGSSGNTIYF. The chain uses TRBV5-6 and TRBJ1-3, with 8 bases matching TRBD1. Trimming at V came to 0 bases and at J to 0 bases, leaving 5 bases not matched to a gene. The CDR3 has 17 residues. The germline gives CDR1 SGHDT, CDR2 YYEEEE. The variable domain in full, with the rest retrieved from reference TRBV5-6 and TRBJ1-3, is DAGVTQSPTHLIKTRGQQVTLRCSPKSGHDTVSWYQQALGQGPQFIFQYYEEEERQRGNFPDRFSGHQFPNYSSELNVNALLLGDSALYLCASSLVTGGSSGNTIYFGEGSWLTVV.

The chain is built from TRBV28 and TRBJ2-1, with 12 bases matching TRBD1. V was clipped by 4 bases and J by 9 bases; unmatched bases: 7. CDR1 and CDR2 from the germline V gene are MDHEN and SYDVKM. This CDR3 has 15 amino acids. The CDR3 region has the DNA TGTGCCAGCAGTTCCACCGGGACAGGGGGCATTGAGCAGTTCTTC. Its protein product is CASSSTGTGGIEQFF. The full variable domain, rest sourced from reference TRBV28 and TRBJ2-1, is DVKVTQSSRYLVKRTGEKVFLECVQDMDHENMFWYRQDPGLGLRLIYFSYDVKMKEKGDIPEGYSVSREKKERFSLILESASTNQTSMYLCASSSTGTGGIEQFFGPGTRLTVL.

The gene calls are TRBV5-1 and TRBJ1-4; 7 positions agree with TRBD1. This CDR3 is built from 14 residues. Trimming cost V 0 bases and J 10 bases; bases outside gene matches: 6. Germline assignment: CDR1 SGHRS and CDR2 YFSETQ. The CDR3 coding sequence is TGCGCCAGCAGCTTGGATGGGACAGCGAGAAAACTGTTTTTT. It specifies CASSLDGTARKLFF.

The CDR3 loop is CASKVQGFGNSPLHF. The CDR3 coding sequence is TGTGCCAGCAAGGTACAGGGTTTCGGGAATTCACCCCTCCACTTT. The rearrangement joins TRBV2 to TRBJ1-6; a weak D match, TRBD1 (6 bases). Germline lookup yields CDR1 SNHLY and CDR2 FYNNEI. Deletions cut 7 bases from V and 7 bases from J, with 17 bases between. This CDR3 region has 15 residues.

This clone was counted a few times. CDR3 in amino acids: CASSQDLAARVYF. DNA for the CDR3: TGTGCCAGCAGCCAAGATTTGGCGGCCAGGGTATACTTC. The gene calls are TRBV3-1 (or the pseudogene TRBV3-2) and TRBJ2-7, with D tentatively TRBD1 (5 bases). The CDR3 consists of 13 residues. Germline V gene data show CDR1 as LGHDT and CDR2 as YNNKEL (reference sequence). Deletions cut 0 bases from V and 13 bases from J, with 16 bases between.

The chain carries TRBV7-2 and TRBJ1-1; TRBD1 aligns across 8 bases. With V trimmed by 3 bases and J by 1 base, 4 bases remained unmatched. The CDR3 consists of 15 residues. Germline lookup yields CDR1 SGHTA and CDR2 FQGNSA. CDR3 amino acids: CASSFGTGRNTEAFF. Here the CDR3 DNA reads TGTGCCAGCAGCTTCGGGACAGGAAGGAACACTGAAGCTTTCTTT.

This chain connects TRBV19 to TRBJ1-5, with D perhaps TRBD1 (5 bases). Between the trimmed V and J ends, which lost 3 bases and 6 bases, there was a span of 9 bases. The germline CDR1 and CDR2 sequences are LNHDA and SQIVND (reference sequence). This CDR3 contains 13 residues. The CDR3 nucleotides read TGTGCCAGTAGTATGGGGGAGGGTCAGCCCCAGCATTTT. This translates into CASSMGEGQPQHF.

This clone was recorded a few times. This chain links TRBV7-2 with TRBJ2-1; D is perhaps TRBD2 (5 bases). Looked up from germline, CDR1 is SGHTA and CDR2 is FQGNSA. This CDR3 contains 16 residues. The V end was cut by 5 bases, the J end by 3 bases, with 17 bases between. In DNA, the CDR3 is TGTGCCAGCAGCCATTGGTGGGAACGGGGCTACAATGAGCAGTTCTTC. Its protein is CASSHWWERGYNEQFF.

V usage is TRBV18 and J usage is TRBJ1-1; 7 bases map to TRBD1. Germline values: CDR1 KGHSH, CDR2 LQKENI. CDR3 length equals 14 residues. V lost 4 bases, J lost 5 bases, and 7 bases stayed unmatched. CDR3 sequence (DNA): TGTGCCAGCTCACGACAGGGCCAAGGGACTGAAGCTTTCTTT. Translated, it gives CASSRQGQGTEAFF.

V gene TRBV18 combines with J gene TRBJ1-4; weak D call: TRBD1 (5 bases). The ends were cut back, 2 bases at V and 3 bases at J, with 7 bases in the middle. The germline gives CDR1 KGHSH, CDR2 LQKENI. The CDR3 is 14 amino acids. The CDR3 nucleotides are TGTGCCAGCTCACCAGACAGCCCTAATGAAAAACTGTTTTTT. It encodes CASSPDSPNEKLFF.

V gene TRBV6-4 combines with J gene TRBJ1-1; D is ambiguous. V was cut by 5 bases and J by 1 base, with 14 bases left in between. Germline V lookup: CDR1 MRHNA, CDR2 SNTAGT. CDR3 size: 15 residues. CDR3 in amino acids: CASSRPRARNTEAFF. The CDR3 coding sequence is TGTGCCAGCAGTCGACCGCGGGCAAGGAACACTGAAGCTTTCTTT.

The chain is built from TRBV28 and TRBJ2-7; the match to TRBD1 covers 9 bases. V trimming: 6 bases; J trimming: 7 bases; junction bases outside the gene matches: 19. CDR3 length: 17 amino acids. CDR1 and CDR2 from the germline V gene are MDHEN and SYDVKM. Written as DNA, the CDR3 is TGTGCCAGCAGATATTGGACAGACGGACAGGGGCAAGGGGAGCAGTACTTC. It codes for CASRYWTDGQGQGEQYF.

The chain joins TRBV11-2 to TRBJ2-7; TRBD1 agrees at 8 bases. The CDR3 loop spans 13 amino acids. V gave up 4 bases and J gave up 9 bases; unmatched junction bases: 8. Germline CDR1 is SGHAT and CDR2 is FQNNGV. The CDR3 region is CASSYLGQGGQYF. The DNA for the CDR3 is TGTGCCAGCAGCTACCTAGGACAGGGCGGGCAGTACTTC.

The chain is built from TRBV6-6 and TRBJ1-4; D is uncertain. The V end lost 4 bases, the J end lost 0 bases, and 9 bases lay between the germline ends. Germline V gene sequence: CDR1 MNHNY, CDR2 SVGAGI (reference sequence). The CDR3 spans 15 residues. This CDR3 is CASSSPTSTNEKLFF. The CDR3 nucleotides read TGTGCCAGCAGTTCTCCGACATCAACTAATGAAAAACTGTTTTTT.

The rearrangement uses TRBV10-3 and TRBJ1-1, with TRBD1 as a possible D gene (6 bases). Trimming shortened V by 2 bases and J by 0 bases, and 10 bases separated the two germline ends. This CDR3 is built from 15 residues. From germline, CDR1 is ENHRY and CDR2 SYGVKD. Written as DNA, the CDR3 is TGTGCCATCAGTGAGGCGGCAGGGGTGAACACTGAAGCTTTCTTT. This translates into CAISEAAGVNTEAFF.

This chain uses TRBV3-1 (or the pseudogene TRBV3-2) with TRBJ1-5, with no clear D. Trimming pared 0 bases from V and 10 bases from J, leaving 19 bases between. The CDR3 runs 16 residues. The germline CDR1 and CDR2 sequences are LGHDT and YNNKEL (reference sequence). The CDR3 spells CASSQELMGSRLPQHF. As DNA, the CDR3 is TGTGCCAGCAGCCAAGAACTTATGGGGAGTCGGTTACCCCAGCATTTT.

The V call is TRBV30, the J call TRBJ2-2; D is perhaps TRBD1 (5 bases). The CDR3 extends over 14 amino acids. The V and J ends lost 7 bases and 1 base respectively, with 13 bases between them. Germline V gene data show CDR1 as GTSNPN and CDR2 as SVGIG (reference sequence). The DNA of the CDR3 is TGTGCCTCTTCCTTTACAGGGAACACCGGGGAGCTGTTTTTT. Protein: CASSFTGNTGELFF.

The rearrangement links TRBV7-2 to TRBJ1-1, with D possibly being TRBD1 (5 bases). The CDR3 extends over 15 amino acids. Trimming took 8 bases from V and 4 from J, leaving 20 bases between them. Germline values: CDR1 SGHTA, CDR2 FQGNSA. The CDR3 loop reads CASLQKAQGATEAFF. The DNA of the CDR3 is TGTGCCAGCCTCCAAAAGGCCCAGGGTGCCACTGAAGCTTTCTTT.

The chain links TRBV5-1 to TRBJ2-1; 10 nucleotides line up with TRBD2. The J segment lost 8 bases and the V segment lost 1 base, leaving 6 bases of the junction unmatched. This CDR3 spans 15 amino acids. Germline V lookup: CDR1 SGHRS, CDR2 YFSETQ. CDR3 region: CASSLPLAGVDEQFF. The CDR3 DNA is TGCGCCAGCAGCTTGCCGCTAGCGGGAGTAGATGAGCAGTTCTTC.

The rearrangement links TRBV19 to TRBJ1-1, with 12 bases that match TRBD1. Unmatched junction bases numbered 15, after V lost 1 base and J lost 6 bases. Germline V gives CDR1 LNHDA, CDR2 SQIVND (reference sequence). CDR3 size: 19 residues. CDR3 sequence: CASSIGLTGTGGVNAEAFF. The CDR3 DNA reads as TGTGCCAGTAGTATAGGTCTCACCGGGACAGGGGGCGTTAACGCTGAAGCTTTCTTT. The full variable domain, its missing parts supplied by reference TRBV19 and TRBJ1-1, is DGGITQSPKYLFRKEGQNVTLSCEQNLNHDAMYWYRQDPGQGLRLIYYSQIVNDFQKGDIAEGYSVSREKKESFPLTVTSAQKNPTAFYLCASSIGLTGTGGVNAEAFFGQGTRLTVV.